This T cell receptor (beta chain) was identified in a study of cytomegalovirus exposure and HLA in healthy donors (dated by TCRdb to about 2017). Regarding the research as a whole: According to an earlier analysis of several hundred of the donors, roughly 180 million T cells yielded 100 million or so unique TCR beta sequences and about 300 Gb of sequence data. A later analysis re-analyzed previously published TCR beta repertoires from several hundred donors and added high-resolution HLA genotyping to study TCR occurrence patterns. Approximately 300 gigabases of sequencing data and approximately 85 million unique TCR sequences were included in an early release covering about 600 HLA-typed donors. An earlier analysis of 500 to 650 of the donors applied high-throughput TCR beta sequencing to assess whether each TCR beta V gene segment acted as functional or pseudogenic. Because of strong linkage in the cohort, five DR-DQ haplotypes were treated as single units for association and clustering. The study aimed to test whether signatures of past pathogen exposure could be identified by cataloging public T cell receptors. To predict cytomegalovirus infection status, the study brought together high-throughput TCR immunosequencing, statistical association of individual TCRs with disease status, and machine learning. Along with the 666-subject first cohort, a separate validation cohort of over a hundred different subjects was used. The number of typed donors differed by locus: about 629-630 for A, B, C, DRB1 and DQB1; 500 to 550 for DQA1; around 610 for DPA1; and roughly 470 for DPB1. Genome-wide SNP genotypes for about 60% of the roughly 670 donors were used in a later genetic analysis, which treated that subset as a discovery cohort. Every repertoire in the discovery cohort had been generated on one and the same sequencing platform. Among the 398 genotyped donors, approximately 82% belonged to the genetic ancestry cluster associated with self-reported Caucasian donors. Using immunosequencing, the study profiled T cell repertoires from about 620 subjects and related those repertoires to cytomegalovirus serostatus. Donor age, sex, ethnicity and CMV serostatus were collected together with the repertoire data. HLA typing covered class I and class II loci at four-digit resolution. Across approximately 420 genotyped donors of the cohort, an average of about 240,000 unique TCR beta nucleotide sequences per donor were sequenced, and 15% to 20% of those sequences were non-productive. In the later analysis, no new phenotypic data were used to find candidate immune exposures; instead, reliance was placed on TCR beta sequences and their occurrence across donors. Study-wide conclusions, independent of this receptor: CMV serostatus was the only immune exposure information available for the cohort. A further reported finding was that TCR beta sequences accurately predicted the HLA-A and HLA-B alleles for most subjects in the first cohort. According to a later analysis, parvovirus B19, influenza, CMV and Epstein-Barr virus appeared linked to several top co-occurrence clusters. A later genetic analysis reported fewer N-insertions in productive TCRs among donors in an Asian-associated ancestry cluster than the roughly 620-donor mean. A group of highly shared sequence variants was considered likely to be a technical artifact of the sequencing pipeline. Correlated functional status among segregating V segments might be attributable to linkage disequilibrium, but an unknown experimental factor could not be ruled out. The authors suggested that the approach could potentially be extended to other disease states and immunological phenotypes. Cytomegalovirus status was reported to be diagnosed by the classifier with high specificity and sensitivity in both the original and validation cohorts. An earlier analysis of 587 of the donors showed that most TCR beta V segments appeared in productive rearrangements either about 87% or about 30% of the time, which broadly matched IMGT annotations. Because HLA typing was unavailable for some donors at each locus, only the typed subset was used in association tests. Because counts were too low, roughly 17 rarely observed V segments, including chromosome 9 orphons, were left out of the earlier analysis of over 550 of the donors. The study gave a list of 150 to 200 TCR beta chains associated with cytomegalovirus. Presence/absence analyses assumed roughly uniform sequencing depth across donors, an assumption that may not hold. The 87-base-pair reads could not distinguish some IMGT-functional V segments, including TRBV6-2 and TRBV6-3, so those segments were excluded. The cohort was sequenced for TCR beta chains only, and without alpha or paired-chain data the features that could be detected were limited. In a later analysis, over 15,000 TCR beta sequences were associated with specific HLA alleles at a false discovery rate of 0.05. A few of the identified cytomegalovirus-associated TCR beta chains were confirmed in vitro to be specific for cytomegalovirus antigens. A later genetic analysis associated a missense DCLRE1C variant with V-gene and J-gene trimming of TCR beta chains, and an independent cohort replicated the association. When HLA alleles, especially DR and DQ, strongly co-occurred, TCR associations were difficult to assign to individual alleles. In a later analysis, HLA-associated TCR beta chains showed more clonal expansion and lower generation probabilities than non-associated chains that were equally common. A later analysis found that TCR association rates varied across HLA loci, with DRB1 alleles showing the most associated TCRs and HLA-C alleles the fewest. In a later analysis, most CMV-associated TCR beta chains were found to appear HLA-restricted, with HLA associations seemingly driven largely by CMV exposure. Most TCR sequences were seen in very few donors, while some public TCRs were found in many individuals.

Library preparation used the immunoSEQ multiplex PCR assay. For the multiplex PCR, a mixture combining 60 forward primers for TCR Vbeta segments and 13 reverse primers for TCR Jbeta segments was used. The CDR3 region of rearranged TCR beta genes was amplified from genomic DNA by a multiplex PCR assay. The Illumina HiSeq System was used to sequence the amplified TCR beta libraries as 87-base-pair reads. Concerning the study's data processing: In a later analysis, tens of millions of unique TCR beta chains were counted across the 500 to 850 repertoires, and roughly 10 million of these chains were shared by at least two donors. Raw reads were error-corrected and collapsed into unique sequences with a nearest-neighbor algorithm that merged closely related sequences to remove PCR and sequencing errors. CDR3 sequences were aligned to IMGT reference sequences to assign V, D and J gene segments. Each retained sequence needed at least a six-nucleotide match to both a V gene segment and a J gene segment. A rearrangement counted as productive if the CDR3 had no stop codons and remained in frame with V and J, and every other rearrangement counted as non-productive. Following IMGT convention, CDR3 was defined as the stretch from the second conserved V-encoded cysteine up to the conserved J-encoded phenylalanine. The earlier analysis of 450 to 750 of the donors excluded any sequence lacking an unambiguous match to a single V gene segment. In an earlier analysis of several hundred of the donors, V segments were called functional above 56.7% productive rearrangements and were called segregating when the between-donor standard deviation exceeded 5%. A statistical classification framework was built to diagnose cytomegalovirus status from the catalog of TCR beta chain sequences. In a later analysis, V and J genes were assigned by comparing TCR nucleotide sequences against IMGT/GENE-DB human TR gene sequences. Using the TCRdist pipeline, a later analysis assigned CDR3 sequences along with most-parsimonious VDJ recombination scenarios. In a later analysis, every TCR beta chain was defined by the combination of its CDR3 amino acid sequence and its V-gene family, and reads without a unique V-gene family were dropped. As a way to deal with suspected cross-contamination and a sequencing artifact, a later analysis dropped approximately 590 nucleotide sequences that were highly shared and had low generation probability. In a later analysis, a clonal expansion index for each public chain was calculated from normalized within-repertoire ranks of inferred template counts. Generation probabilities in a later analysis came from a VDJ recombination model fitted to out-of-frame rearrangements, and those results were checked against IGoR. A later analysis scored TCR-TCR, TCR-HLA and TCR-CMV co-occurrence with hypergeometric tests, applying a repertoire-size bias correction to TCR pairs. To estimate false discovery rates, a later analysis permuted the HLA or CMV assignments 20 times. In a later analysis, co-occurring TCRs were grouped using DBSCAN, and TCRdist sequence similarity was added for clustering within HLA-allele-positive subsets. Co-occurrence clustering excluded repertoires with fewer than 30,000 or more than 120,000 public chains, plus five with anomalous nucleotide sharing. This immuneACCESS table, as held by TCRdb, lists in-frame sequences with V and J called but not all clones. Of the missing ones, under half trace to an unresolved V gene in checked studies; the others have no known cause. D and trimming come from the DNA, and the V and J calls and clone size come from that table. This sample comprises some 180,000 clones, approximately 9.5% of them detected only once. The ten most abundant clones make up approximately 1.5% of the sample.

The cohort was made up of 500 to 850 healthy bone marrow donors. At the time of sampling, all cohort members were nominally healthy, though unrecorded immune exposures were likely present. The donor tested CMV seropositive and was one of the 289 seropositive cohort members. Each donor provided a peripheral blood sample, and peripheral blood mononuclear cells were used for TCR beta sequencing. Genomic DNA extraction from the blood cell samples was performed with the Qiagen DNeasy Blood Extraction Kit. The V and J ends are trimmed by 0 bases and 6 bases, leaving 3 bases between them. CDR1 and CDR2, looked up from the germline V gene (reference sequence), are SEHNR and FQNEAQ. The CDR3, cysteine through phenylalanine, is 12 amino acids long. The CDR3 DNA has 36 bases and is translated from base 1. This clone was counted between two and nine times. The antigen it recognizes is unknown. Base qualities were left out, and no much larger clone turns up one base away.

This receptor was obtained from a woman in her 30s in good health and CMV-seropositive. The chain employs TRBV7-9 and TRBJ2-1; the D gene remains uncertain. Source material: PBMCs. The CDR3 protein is CASSLALNEQFF. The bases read TGTGCCAGCAGCTTAGCTCTCAATGAGCAGTTCTTC.